The entry below describes one T cell receptor beta chain. Its specificity is unknown. Unique molecular identifiers were built into the TCR beta cDNA libraries. In TCRdb, the PCR reads were re-called with MiXCR into one record per CDR3 protein. The sample holds about 770,000 distinct CDR3 sequences, under 60% seen once. This entry comes from a study of post-analysis software for immune sequencing data. General study results and limits: A handful of TRBV segments, including TRBV5-6, TRBV5-1 and TRBV20-1, were more frequent in patients than controls. Significantly decreased normalized Chao1 diversity was recorded for multiple sclerosis patients relative to controls.

The V end lost 0 bases, the J end lost 11 bases, and 8 bases lay between the germline ends. Germline lookup yields CDR1 MGHRA and CDR2 YSYEKL. The CDR3 extends over 13 amino acids. This receptor was identified in a girl aged 10 to 17 with multiple sclerosis. The rearrangement joins TRBV4-1 to TRBJ1-6; perhaps TRBD1 as D (5 bases). Material for sequencing was blood. The CDR3 is CASSQEKGPPLHF. For the CDR3, the DNA is TGCGCCAGCAGCCAAGAGAAGGGACCACCCCTCCACTTT.